The clone carrying this T cell receptor (beta chain) was seen only a few times. The antigen is unknown. In TCRdb, the RT-PCR reads were re-called with MiXCR into one record per CDR3 protein. The table has about 530,000 distinct CDR3 sequences, under 15% seen once; the top ten hold 13%. The sample originates from a study of response to subunit inactivated influenza vaccine. Germline lookup yields CDR1 MNHEY and CDR2 SMNVEV (reference sequence). Trimming cost V 3 bases and J 0 bases, with 8 bases left between them. This CDR3 is built from 15 residues. General study findings and limits: Authors suggested each seasonal flu vaccination may recruit only limited numbers of new T cells.

The sequenced sample was PBMCs from blood, obtained more than 35 days after vaccination. The sequence came from a man aged 50 to 59 who received an inactivated influenza vaccine. The chain links TRBV27 to TRBJ2-2; no definite D call. CDR3 DNA sequence: TGTGCCAGCAGTTTGGAGACCCCGAACACCGGGGAGCTGTTTTTT. It is translated as CASSLETPNTGELFF.